The rows below give T cell receptor beta chains drawn from one sample of a study of shared clonotypes between healthy human individuals. The assay was immunoSEQ multiplex PCR, and TCRdb's table has in-frame clones only and misses some. The repertoire holds about 1.4 million clones, with over 95% as singletons. Sequencing was performed on naive CD4+ T cells sorted from blood. Source of these receptors: a man between 25 and 39 years old in good health. Each CDR3 is given with its conserved first and last residue. Fields, in order: clone size, V gene, J gene, D gene, CDR3 protein, CDR3 DNA. D genes are given only for firm matches. Only part of the rows carry a size: once, few, many, or a class if the clone is expanded.

clone_size: .
v_call: TRBV5-1
j_call: TRBJ2-7
d_call: TRBD1
cdr3_aa: CASSKDRPSYEQYF
cdr3_nt: TGCGCCAGCTCCAAGGACAGGCCCTCCTACGAGCAGTACTTC

clone_size: .
v_call: TRBV7-9
j_call: TRBJ1-1
d_call: .
cdr3_aa: CASSLALLGVTEAFF
cdr3_nt: TGTGCCAGCAGCTTAGCTCTGTTGGGGGTCACTGAAGCTTTCTTT

clone_size: .
v_call: TRBV19
j_call: TRBJ2-2
d_call: TRBD1
cdr3_aa: CASSINADRGFTGELFF
cdr3_nt: TGTGCCAGTAGCATAAACGCGGACAGGGGTTTCACCGGGGAGCTGTTTTTT

clone_size: .
v_call: TRBV5-4
j_call: TRBJ2-3
d_call: .
cdr3_aa: CASSRTATSTDTQYF
cdr3_nt: TGTGCCAGCAGTCGGACAGCGACTAGCACAGATACGCAGTATTTT

clone_size: .
v_call: TRBV18
j_call: TRBJ1-3
d_call: TRBD1
cdr3_aa: CASSPQGQGAGNTIYF
cdr3_nt: TGTGCCAGCTCACCACAAGGACAGGGGGCTGGAAACACCATATATTTT

clone_size: .
v_call: TRBV7-2
j_call: TRBJ2-7
d_call: TRBD1
cdr3_aa: CASSLTRQGSSYEQYF
cdr3_nt: TGTGCCAGCAGCCTAACCCGACAGGGTAGCTCCTACGAGCAGTACTTC

clone_size: .
v_call: TRBV10-3
j_call: TRBJ2-1
d_call: TRBD2
cdr3_aa: CAIRRTSGPYNEQFF
cdr3_nt: TGTGCCATCAGAAGGACTAGCGGGCCCTACAATGAGCAGTTCTTC

clone_size: .
v_call: TRBV19
j_call: TRBJ1-5
d_call: .
cdr3_aa: CASSFWQSNQPQHF
cdr3_nt: TGTGCCAGTAGTTTCTGGCAGAGCAATCAGCCCCAGCATTTT

clone_size: .
v_call: TRBV25-1
j_call: TRBJ2-7
d_call: TRBD2
cdr3_aa: CASSGGRTHF
cdr3_nt: TGTGCCAGCAGTGGCGGGAGGACCCATTTC

clone_size: .
v_call: TRBV5-1
j_call: TRBJ2-3
d_call: TRBD2
cdr3_aa: CASSWGLAGVSADTQYF
cdr3_nt: TGCGCCAGCAGCTGGGGACTAGCGGGAGTTTCTGCAGATACGCAGTATTTT

clone_size: .
v_call: TRBV29-1
j_call: TRBJ2-5
d_call: .
cdr3_aa: CSLQLGETQYF
cdr3_nt: TGCAGCCTTCAATTGGGGGAGACCCAGTACTTC

clone_size: .
v_call: TRBV5-1
j_call: TRBJ1-1
d_call: TRBD1
cdr3_aa: CASSLTGSNTEAFF
cdr3_nt: TGCGCCAGCAGCCTGACAGGGTCGAACACTGAAGCTTTCTTT

clone_size: .
v_call: TRBV5-4
j_call: TRBJ2-1
d_call: TRBD1
cdr3_aa: CASSLVDRVGEQFF
cdr3_nt: TGTGCCAGCAGCTTGGTGGACAGGGTTGGTGAGCAGTTCTTC

clone_size: .
v_call: TRBV28
j_call: TRBJ2-3
d_call: TRBD1
cdr3_aa: CASSSGQGATDTQYF
cdr3_nt: TGTGCCAGCAGTTCCGGACAGGGGGCAACAGATACGCAGTATTTT

clone_size: .
v_call: TRBV5-1
j_call: TRBJ2-7
d_call: TRBD2
cdr3_aa: CASSYPGTSGLSYEQYF
cdr3_nt: TGCGCCAGCAGCTACCCCGGGACTAGCGGTCTCTCCTACGAGCAGTACTTC

clone_size: .
v_call: TRBV28
j_call: TRBJ1-5
d_call: .
cdr3_aa: CASSLWSRGGRYQPQHF
cdr3_nt: TGTGCCAGCAGTTTATGGTCGCGGGGAGGCCGATATCAGCCCCAGCATTTT

clone_size: .
v_call: TRBV28
j_call: TRBJ1-2
d_call: .
cdr3_aa: CASSWDGTYGYTF
cdr3_nt: TGTGCCAGCAGCTGGGACGGGACCTATGGCTACACCTTC

clone_size: .
v_call: TRBV6-1
j_call: TRBJ1-2
d_call: .
cdr3_aa: CASTLGPGASYGYTF
cdr3_nt: TGTGCCAGCACTCTGGGCCCAGGGGCCTCCTATGGCTACACCTTC

clone_size: .
v_call: TRBV6-1
j_call: TRBJ2-1
d_call: .
cdr3_aa: CASSVLGGSSYNEQFF
cdr3_nt: TGTGCCAGCAGTGTCTTGGGCGGATCCTCCTACAATGAGCAGTTCTTC

clone_size: .
v_call: TRBV29-1
j_call: TRBJ2-2
d_call: .
cdr3_aa: CSVVERLGGELFF
cdr3_nt: TGCAGCGTTGTTGAAAGATTGGGCGGGGAGCTGTTTTTT

clone_size: .
v_call: TRBV9
j_call: TRBJ2-1
d_call: .
cdr3_aa: CASSVVTAQGYNEQFF
cdr3_nt: TGTGCCAGCAGCGTAGTAACGGCCCAGGGATACAATGAGCAGTTCTTC

clone_size: .
v_call: TRBV29-1
j_call: TRBJ2-7
d_call: .
cdr3_aa: CSVTRAGYEQYF
cdr3_nt: TGCAGCGTTACCAGGGCTGGCTACGAGCAGTACTTC

clone_size: .
v_call: TRBV15
j_call: TRBJ2-1
d_call: .
cdr3_aa: CATSRGTYNEQFF
cdr3_nt: TGTGCCACCAGCCGCGGAACTTACAATGAGCAGTTCTTC

clone_size: .
v_call: TRBV9
j_call: TRBJ2-7
d_call: TRBD1
cdr3_aa: CASGDSYEQYF
cdr3_nt: TGTGCCAGTGGGGACAGCTACGAGCAGTACTTC

clone_size: once
v_call: TRBV5-8
j_call: TRBJ1-4
d_call: .
cdr3_aa: CASSFHAGTANEKLFF
cdr3_nt: TGTGCCAGCAGCTTCCATGCGGGGACGGCTAATGAAAAACTGTTTTTT

clone_size: .
v_call: TRBV19
j_call: TRBJ1-2
d_call: .
cdr3_aa: CASSMDGGHGYTF
cdr3_nt: TGTGCCAGTAGTATGGATGGGGGCCATGGCTACACCTTC